The T cell receptor beta chain described here comes from a study of regulatory T cells in long-lasting Graves disease. Study-wide background: Patients newly diagnosed with Graves' had been on antithyroid drugs for under 3 months.

As to time point: newly diagnosed GD, antithyroid drugs for less than 3 months. After RNA was extracted from PBMCs, the TCR library was made from it. Diagnoses of Graves' disease were made by American Thyroid Association guidelines. Researchers made TCR beta libraries by using iRepertoire HTBI primers and running Arm-PCR on CDR3 regions. TCRdb redid the calling of the multiplex PCR reads with MiXCR, one entry per CDR3 protein. The table includes over 500,000 distinct CDR3 sequences, approximately 15% detected once. Ten or more counts support this clonotype. Its specificity is unknown. One end of the junction does not line up with germline, which may come from a read error. Points from the study as a whole: Less diverse TCR repertoires were seen in persistent Graves' patients than in newly diagnosed ones.

These sequences were also reported in another study, on T cells in Graves' hyperthyroidism and ophthalmopathy. That study adds: During a first-round RT-PCR of the TCR CDR3, the HTBI primer set was used.

This TCR was sampled from a woman aged 25 to 39 with Graves disease. The sequences come from peripheral blood mononuclear cells (PBMCs), collected at new diagnosis, from a patient treated with antithyroid drugs.

The CDR3 DNA is TGTGCCAGCAGTCAAACACAGGGATCCCCCCGGCATTTT. Translating gives CASSQTQGSPRHF. This sequence joins TRBV7-2 and TRBJ1-5, with TRBD1 as a possible D gene (6 bases). The CDR3 has 13 residues. Germline V lookup: CDR1 SGHTA, CDR2 FQGNSA.